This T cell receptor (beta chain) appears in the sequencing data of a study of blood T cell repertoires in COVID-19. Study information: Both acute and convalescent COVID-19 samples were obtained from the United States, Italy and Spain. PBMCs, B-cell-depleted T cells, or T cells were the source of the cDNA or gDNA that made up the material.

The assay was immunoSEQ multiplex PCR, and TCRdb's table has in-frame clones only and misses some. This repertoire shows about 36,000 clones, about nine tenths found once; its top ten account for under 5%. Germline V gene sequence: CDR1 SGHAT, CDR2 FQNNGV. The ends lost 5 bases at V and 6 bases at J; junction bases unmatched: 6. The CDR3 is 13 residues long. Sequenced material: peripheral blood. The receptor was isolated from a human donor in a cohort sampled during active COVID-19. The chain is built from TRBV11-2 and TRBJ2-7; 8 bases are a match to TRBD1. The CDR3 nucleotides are TGTGCCAGCAGCCAAGCCGGGACAGGCGAGCAGTACTTC. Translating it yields CASSQAGTGEQYF.